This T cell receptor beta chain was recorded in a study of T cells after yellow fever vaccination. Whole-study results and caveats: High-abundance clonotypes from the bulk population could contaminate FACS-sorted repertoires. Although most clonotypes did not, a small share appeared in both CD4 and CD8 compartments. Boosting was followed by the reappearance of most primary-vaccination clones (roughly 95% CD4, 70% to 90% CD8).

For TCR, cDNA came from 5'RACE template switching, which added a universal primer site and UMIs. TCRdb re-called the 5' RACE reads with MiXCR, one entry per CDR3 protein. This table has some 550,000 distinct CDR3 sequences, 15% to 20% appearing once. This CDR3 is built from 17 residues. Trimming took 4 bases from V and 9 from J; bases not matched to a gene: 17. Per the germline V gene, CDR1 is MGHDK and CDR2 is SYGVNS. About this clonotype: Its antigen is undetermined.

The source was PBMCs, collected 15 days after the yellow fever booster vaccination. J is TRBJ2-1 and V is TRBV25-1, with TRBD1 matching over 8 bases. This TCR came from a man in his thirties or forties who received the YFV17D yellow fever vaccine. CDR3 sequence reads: CASSGPGQEYLATEQFF. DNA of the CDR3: TGTGCCAGCAGTGGTCCGGGACAGGAATATTTGGCTACTGAGCAGTTCTTC.